This entry is about one TCR beta chain. Its antigen is as yet unknown. With a J-beta primer mix and a sample-barcoded 5' primer, a second PCR ran roughly 6 to 11 cycles. TCRdb reprocessed the 5' RACE reads via MiXCR and lists one record per CDR3 protein. In the table there are about 1.4 million distinct CDR3 sequences, 59% of which are singletons. Germline-derived CDR1 and CDR2 are MNHNY and SVGAGI (reference sequence). CDR3 length: 15 residues. Trimming removed 6 bases at V and 5 bases at J, with 20 bases between. The sample originates from a study of blood T cells in healthy people across ages. General study points: With unsorted PBMCs, a conclusive comparison of naive versus antigen-experienced cells was not possible. Per million T cells, TCR beta diversity dropped about linearly as age rose.

Staff drew around 10 milliliters of peripheral blood from each donor. Isolation recovered at least 6 million PBMCs from every sample. Sequences were obtained from blood. The source is a young man in good health. The chain links TRBV6-6 to TRBJ2-7; possibly TRBD1 or TRBD2 for D (5 bases each). This CDR3 is CASSPLARQGDEQYF. CDR3 sequence (DNA): TGTGCCAGCAGCCCCCTAGCTCGGCAGGGCGACGAGCAGTACTTC.